The clone carrying this T cell receptor beta chain was counted many times. What it binds is not known. Beta-chain TCR CDR3 regions were amplified from RNA transcripts. In the first round, RT-PCR was carried out with HTBI primers, and a multiplex PCR formed the second round. TCRdb reprocessed the multiplex PCR reads with MiXCR, giving one entry per CDR3 protein. The sample carries over a million distinct CDR3 sequences, approximately 35% recorded once. These data originate in a study of Graves' ophthalmopathy and Graves' hyperthyroidism. Study-wide findings and caveats: With just under 90% sensitivity and roughly 76% specificity, a 13-signature model separated ophthalmopathy from stable hyperthyroidism.

Trimming stripped 5 bases from V and 3 bases from J, with 14 bases between. CDR1 is SGHRS and CDR2 is YFSETQ in the germline V gene. The CDR3 is 14 residues long. The receptor was isolated from an adult man with Graves' hyperthyroidism. Material for sequencing was peripheral blood or thyroid tissue (not recorded which). The chain carries TRBV5-1 and TRBJ2-5; no clear D gene. In DNA form, the CDR3 reads TGCGCCAGCAGGATAAGCAGAGATGAAGAGACCCAGTACTTC. Its translation: CASRISRDEETQYF.